A selection of T cell receptor beta chains follows, all from one sample in a study of OX40 agonist ivuxolimab in advanced cancers. Profiled with immunoSEQ multiplex PCR; TCRdb holds only in-frame clones, not every one. The repertoire has about 58,000 clones, approximately 90% of them found once; the top ten carry roughly 1.9%. The input for sequencing was CD4+ or CD8+ T cells sorted from blood, taken in a trial of the OX40 agonist ivuxolimab. The source is an adult with an advanced solid tumor such as melanoma, head and neck, liver or kidney cancer. CDR3s include the opening cysteine and the closing phenylalanine or tryptophan. D genes are given only for firm matches. Not every row has a clone size; where given, it reads once, few, many or a size class.

j_gene | d_gene | abundance | v_gene | CDR3aa | CDR3nt
TRBJ1-1 | TRBD1 | NA | TRBV28 | CASSLRDRGSGTEAFF | TGTGCCAGCAGTCTACGGGACAGGGGGTCAGGGACTGAAGCTTTCTTT
TRBJ2-2 | NA | NA | TRBV2 | CASSGVPDTGELFF | TGTGCCAGCAGCGGGGTGCCGGACACCGGGGAGCTGTTTTTT
TRBJ2-3 | TRBD2 | NA | TRBV10-3 | CAISESLAGETTQYF | TGTGCCATCAGTGAGTCTTTAGCGGGAGAAACTACGCAGTATTTT
TRBJ2-1 | TRBD2 | NA | TRBV30 | CAWSVGLAGEGEQFF | TGTGCCTGGAGTGTAGGACTAGCGGGGGAAGGTGAGCAGTTCTTC
TRBJ1-1 | NA | NA | TRBV7-8 | CASTTRLNTEAFF | TGTGCCAGCACCACCAGGCTGAACACTGAAGCTTTCTTT
TRBJ2-7 | NA | NA | TRBV7-9 | CASSYRGGFNEQYF | TGTGCCAGCAGCTACAGGGGGGGCTTCAACGAGCAGTACTTC
TRBJ2-2 | NA | NA | TRBV7-2 | CASSLVRPGELFF | TGTGCCAGCAGCTTAGTAAGGCCCGGGGAGCTGTTTTTT
TRBJ2-1 | NA | NA | TRBV25-1 | CASSELGDISYNEQFF | TGTGCCAGCAGTGAATTGGGGGATATCTCCTACAATGAGCAGTTCTTC
TRBJ1-6 | TRBD1 | NA | TRBV11-2 | CASSVAQGATSSPLHF | TGTGCCAGCAGCGTCGCTCAGGGGGCCACTAGTTCACCCCTCCACTTT
TRBJ2-2 | NA | NA | TRBV5-4 | CASSLGAGELFF | TGTGCCAGCAGCTTGGGGGCCGGGGAGCTGTTTTTT
TRBJ2-4 | TRBD1 | NA | TRBV4-1 | CASSQEEDGRTGIIDIQYF | TGCGCCAGCAGCCAAGAAGAGGATGGTCGGACAGGGATAATAGACATTCAGTACTTC
TRBJ1-1 | NA | once | TRBV29-1 | CSVGGQAGLTEAFF | TGCAGCGTTGGGGGCCAAGCGGGGTTGACTGAAGCTTTCTTT
TRBJ2-7 | NA | NA | TRBV6-6 | CASGQSSYEQYF | TGTGCCAGTGGACAGAGCTCCTACGAGCAGTACTTC
TRBJ1-4 | NA | NA | TRBV12-2 | CASRWATDRKLFF | TGTGCAAGTCGCTGGGCGACGGATCGGAAACTGTTTTTT
TRBJ2-5 | TRBD1 | NA | TRBV5-1 | CASSFGTEGETQYF | TGCGCCAGCAGCTTCGGGACAGAGGGAGAGACCCAGTACTTC
TRBJ2-1 | TRBD1 | NA | TRBV2 | CASSEGTGGLGGYNEQFF | TGTGCCAGCAGTGAAGGGACAGGGGGCCTGGGTGGCTACAATGAGCAGTTCTTC
TRBJ1-2 | NA | NA | TRBV16 | CASSQSKNYGYTF | TGTGCCAGCAGCCAATCGAAGAACTATGGCTACACCTTC
TRBJ2-1 | TRBD2 | NA | TRBV7-8 | CASRKGSGRLSYNEQFF | TGTGCCAGCAGGAAGGGTAGCGGGAGGCTTTCCTACAATGAGCAGTTCTTC
TRBJ1-2 | TRBD1 | NA | TRBV2 | CASSDRGGDGYTF | TGTGCCAGCAGTGATCGAGGGGGCGATGGCTACACCTTC
TRBJ1-5 | NA | NA | TRBV19 | CASARSPNQPQHF | TGTGCCAGTGCCAGATCTCCCAATCAGCCCCAGCATTTT